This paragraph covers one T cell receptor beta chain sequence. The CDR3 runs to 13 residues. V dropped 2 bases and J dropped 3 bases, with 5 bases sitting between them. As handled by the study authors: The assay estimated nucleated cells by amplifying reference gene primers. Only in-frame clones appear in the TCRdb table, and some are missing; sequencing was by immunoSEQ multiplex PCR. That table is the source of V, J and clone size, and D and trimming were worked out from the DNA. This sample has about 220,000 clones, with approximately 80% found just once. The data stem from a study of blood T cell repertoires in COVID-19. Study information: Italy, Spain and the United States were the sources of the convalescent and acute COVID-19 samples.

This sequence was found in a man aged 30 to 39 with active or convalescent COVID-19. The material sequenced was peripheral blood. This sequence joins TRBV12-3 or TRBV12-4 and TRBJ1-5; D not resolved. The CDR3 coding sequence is TGTGCCAGCAGTTTATCCCTCAATCAGCCCCAGCATTTT. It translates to CASSLSLNQPQHF.